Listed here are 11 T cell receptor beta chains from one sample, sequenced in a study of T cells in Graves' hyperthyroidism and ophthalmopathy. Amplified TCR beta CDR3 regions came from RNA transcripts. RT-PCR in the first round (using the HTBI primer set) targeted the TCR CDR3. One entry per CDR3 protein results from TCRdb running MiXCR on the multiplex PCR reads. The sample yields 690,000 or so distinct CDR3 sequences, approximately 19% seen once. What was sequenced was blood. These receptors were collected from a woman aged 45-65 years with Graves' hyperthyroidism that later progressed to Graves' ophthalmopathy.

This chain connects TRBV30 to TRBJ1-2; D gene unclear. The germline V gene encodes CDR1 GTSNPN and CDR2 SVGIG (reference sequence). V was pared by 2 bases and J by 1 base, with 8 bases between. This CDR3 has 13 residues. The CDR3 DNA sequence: TGTGCCTGGAGTTTCGCGGGTAACTATGGCTACACCTTC. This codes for CAWSFAGNYGYTF.

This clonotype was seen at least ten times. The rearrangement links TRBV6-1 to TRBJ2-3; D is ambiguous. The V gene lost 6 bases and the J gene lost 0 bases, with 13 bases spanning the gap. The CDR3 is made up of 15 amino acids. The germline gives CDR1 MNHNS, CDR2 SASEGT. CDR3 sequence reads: CASSSGWSSTDTQYF. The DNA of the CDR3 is TGTGCCAGCAGCTCCGGGTGGTCTAGCACAGATACGCAGTATTTT.

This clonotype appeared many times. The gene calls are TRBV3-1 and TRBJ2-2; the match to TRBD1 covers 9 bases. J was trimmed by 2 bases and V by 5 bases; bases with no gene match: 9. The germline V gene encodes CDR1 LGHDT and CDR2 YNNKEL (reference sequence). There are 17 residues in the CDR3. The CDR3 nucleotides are TGTGCCAGCAGCGCCGTCCGGGACAGGGTAAACACCGGGGAGCTGTTTTTT. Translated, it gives CASSAVRDRVNTGELFF.

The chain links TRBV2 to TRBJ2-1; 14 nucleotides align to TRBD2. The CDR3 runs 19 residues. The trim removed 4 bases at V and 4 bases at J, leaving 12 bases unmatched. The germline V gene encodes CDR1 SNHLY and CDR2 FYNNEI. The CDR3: CASSAPTSGGVLIYNEQFF. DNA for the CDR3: TGTGCCAGCAGTGCTCCGACTAGCGGGGGGGTTCTGATTTACAATGAGCAGTTCTTC.

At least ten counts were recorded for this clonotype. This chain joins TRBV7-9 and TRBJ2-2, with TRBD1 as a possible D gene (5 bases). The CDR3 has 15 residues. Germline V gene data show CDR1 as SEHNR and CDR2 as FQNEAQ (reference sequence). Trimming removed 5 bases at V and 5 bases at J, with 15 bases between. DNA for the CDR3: TGTGCCAGCAGCCCCCCGGCAGGGTGGACCGGGGAGCTGTTTTTT. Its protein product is CASSPPAGWTGELFF. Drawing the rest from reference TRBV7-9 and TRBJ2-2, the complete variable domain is DTGVSQNPRHKITKRGQNVTFRCDPISEHNRLYWYRQTLGQGPEFLTYFQNEAQLEKSRLLSDRFSAERPKGSFSTLEIQRTEQGDSAMYLCASSPPAGWTGELFFGEGSRLTVL.

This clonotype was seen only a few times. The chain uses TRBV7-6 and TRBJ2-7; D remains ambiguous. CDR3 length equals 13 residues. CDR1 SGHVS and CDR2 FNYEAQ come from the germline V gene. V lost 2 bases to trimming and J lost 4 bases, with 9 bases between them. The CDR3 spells CASSLLLAYEQYF. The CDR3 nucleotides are TGTGCCAGCAGCTTATTACTCGCTTACGAGCAGTACTTC.

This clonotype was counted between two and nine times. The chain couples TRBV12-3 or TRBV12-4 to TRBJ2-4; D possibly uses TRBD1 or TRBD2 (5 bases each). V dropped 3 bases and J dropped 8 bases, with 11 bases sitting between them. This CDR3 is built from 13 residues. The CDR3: CASSFGGPHIQYF. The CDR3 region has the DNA TGTGCCAGCAGTTTTGGGGGACCCCACATTCAGTACTTC.

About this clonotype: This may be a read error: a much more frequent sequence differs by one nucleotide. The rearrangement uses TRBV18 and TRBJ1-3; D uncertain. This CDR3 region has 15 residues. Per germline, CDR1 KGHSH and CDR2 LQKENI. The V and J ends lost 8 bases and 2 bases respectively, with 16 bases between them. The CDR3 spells CASPPASPPGNTIYF. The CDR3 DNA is TGTGCCAGCCCGCCCGCAAGCCCTCCTGGAAACACCATATATTTT.

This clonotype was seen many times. CDR3 loop: CASSLANYPASSYNEQFF. As DNA, the CDR3 is TGTGCCAGCAGCTTAGCGAATTACCCGGCTAGCTCCTACAATGAGCAGTTCTTC. The gene calls are TRBV7-8 and TRBJ2-1; D unclear. The CDR3 covers 18 residues. Trimming removed 0 bases from V and 0 bases from J, with 15 bases in between. Germline loops: CDR1 SGHVS, CDR2 FQNEAQ.

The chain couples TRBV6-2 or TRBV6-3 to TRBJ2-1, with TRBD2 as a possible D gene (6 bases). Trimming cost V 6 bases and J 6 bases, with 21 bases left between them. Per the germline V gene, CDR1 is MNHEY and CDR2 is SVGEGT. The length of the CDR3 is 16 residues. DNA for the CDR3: TGTGCCAGCAGACGAGACCCGGGACTCCCCAGCAATGAGCAGTTCTTC. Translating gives CASRRDPGLPSNEQFF.

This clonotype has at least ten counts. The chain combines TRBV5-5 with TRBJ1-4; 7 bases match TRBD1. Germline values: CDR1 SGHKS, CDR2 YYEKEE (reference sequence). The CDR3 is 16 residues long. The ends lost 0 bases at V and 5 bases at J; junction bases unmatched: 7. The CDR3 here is CASSLGYRGGNEKLFF. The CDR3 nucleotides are TGTGCCAGCAGCTTGGGATACAGGGGCGGGAATGAAAAACTGTTTTTT.